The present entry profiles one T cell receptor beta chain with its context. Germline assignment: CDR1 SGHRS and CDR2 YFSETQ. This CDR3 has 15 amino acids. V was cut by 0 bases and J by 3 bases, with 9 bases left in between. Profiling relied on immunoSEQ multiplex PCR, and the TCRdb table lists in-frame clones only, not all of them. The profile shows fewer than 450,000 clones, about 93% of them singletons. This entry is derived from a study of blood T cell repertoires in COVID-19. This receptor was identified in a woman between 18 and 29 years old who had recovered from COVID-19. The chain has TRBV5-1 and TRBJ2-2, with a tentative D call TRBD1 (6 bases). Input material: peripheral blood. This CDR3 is CASSLVSGDTGELFF. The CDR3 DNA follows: TGCGCCAGCAGCTTGGTTTCAGGGGACACCGGGGAGCTGTTTTTT.